This TCR beta chain was found in a study of CD8+CD57+ T cells in acquired aplastic anemia. Study results and caveats: Patients and controls had in common 25 to 30 CD8+ CDR3 sequences. Patients and controls were not found to differ significantly in CD8+ Simpson's diversity.

Genomic DNA templated the TCR beta VDJ and CDR3 profiling. TCRdb recomputed calls from the reads with MiXCR, one row per CDR3 protein. The table shows about 160,000 distinct CDR3 sequences, with roughly 45% occurring only once. The length of the CDR3 is 12 residues. The V gene end was trimmed by 4 bases and the J gene end by 9 bases; junction bases not matched to a gene: 3. Germline V CDR1 and CDR2: SGHTA, FQGTGA. Turning to this clonotype: Its antigen is unidentified.

This TCR was recovered from a human donor in good health. The chain links TRBV7-3 to TRBJ2-3; 8 nucleotides line up with TRBD2. Sequenced input: sorted CD4+, CD8+, or CD8+CD57+ T cells (not recorded which) from PBMCs. The CDR3 region is CASSSGGGTQYF. The CDR3 DNA reads TGTGCCAGCAGCTCCGGGGGGGGAACGCAGTATTTT.